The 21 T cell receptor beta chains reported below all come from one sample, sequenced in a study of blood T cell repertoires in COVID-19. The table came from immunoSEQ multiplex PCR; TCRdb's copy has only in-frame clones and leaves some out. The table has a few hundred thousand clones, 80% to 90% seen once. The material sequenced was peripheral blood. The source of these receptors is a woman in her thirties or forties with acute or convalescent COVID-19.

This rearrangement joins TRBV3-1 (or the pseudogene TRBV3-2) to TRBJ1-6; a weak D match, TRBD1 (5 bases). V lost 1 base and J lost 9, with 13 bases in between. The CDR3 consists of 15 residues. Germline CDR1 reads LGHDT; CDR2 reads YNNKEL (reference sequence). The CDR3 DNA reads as TGTGCCAGCAGCCAAGGGACGGGGGTTCGTTCACCCCTCCACTTT. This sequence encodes CASSQGTGVRSPLHF.

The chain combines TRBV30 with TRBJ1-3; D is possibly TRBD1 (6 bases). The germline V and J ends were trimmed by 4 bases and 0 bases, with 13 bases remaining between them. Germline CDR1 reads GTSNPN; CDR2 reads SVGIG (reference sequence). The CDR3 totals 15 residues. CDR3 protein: CAWNGGLLSGNTIYF. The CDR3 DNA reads TGTGCCTGGAATGGGGGCCTCCTCTCTGGAAACACCATATATTTT.

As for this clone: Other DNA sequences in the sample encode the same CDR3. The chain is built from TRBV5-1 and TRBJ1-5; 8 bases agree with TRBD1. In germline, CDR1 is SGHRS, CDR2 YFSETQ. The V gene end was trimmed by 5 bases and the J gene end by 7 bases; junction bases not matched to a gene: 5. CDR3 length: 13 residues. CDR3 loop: CASSPGGSQPQHF. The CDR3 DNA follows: TGCGCCAGCAGTCCAGGGGGCTCCCAGCCCCAGCATTTT.

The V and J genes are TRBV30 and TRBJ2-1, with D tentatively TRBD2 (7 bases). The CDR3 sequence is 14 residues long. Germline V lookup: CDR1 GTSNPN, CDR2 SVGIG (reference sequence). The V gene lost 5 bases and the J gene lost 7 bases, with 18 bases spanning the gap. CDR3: CAWGVGGGRNEQFF. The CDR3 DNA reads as TGTGCCTGGGGGGTAGGGGGGGGCCGGAATGAGCAGTTCTTC.

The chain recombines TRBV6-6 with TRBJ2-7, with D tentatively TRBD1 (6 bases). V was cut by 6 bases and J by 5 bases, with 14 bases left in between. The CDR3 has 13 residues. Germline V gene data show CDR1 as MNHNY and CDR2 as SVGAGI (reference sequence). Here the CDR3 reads CASSQGHLDEQYV. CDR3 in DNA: TGTGCCAGCAGCCAGGGACATCTAGACGAGCAGTACGTC.

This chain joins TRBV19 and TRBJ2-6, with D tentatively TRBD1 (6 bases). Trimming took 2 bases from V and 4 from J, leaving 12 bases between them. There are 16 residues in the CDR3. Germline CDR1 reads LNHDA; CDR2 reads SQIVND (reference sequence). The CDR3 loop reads CASSILRGTGANVLTF. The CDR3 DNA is TGTGCCAGTAGTATACTCAGGGGTACCGGGGCCAACGTCCTGACTTTC.

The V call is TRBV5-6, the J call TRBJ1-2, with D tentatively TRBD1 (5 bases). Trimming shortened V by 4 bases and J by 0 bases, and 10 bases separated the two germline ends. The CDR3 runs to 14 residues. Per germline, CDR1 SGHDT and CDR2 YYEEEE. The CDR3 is CASSPAGTNYGYTF. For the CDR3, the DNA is TGTGCCAGCAGCCCCGCAGGGACTAACTATGGCTACACCTTC.

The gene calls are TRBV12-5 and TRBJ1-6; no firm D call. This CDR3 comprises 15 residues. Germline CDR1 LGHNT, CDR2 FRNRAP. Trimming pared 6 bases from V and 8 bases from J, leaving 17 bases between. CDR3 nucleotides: TGTGCTAGTGGCCCCCCCGGGGTTTGGGATTCACCCCTCCACTTT. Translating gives CASGPPGVWDSPLHF.

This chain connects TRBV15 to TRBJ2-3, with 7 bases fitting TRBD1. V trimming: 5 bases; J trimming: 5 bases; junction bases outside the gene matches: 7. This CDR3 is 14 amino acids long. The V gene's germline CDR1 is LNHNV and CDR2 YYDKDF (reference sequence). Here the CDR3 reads CATSDREMVDTQYF. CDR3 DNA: TGTGCCACCAGCGACAGGGAGATGGTAGATACGCAGTATTTT.

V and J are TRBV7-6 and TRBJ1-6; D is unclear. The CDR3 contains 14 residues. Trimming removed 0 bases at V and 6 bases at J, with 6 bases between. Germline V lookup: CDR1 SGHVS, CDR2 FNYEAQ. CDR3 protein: CASSLAQINSPLHF. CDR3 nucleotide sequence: TGTGCCAGCAGCTTAGCACAGATTAATTCACCCCTCCACTTT. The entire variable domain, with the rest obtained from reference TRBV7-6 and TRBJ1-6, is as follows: GAGVSQSPRYKVTKRGQDVALRCDPISGHVSLYWYRQALGQGPEFLTYFNYEAQQDKSGLPNDRFSAERPEGSISTLTIQRTEQRDSAMYRCASSLAQINSPLHFGNGTRLTVT.

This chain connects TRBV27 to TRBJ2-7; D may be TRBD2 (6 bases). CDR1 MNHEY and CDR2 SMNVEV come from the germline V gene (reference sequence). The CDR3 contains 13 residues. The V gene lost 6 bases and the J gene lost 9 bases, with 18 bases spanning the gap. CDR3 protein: CASSAHQAGPQYV. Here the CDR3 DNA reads TGTGCCAGCAGCGCCCACCAAGCGGGTCCGCAGTACGTC.

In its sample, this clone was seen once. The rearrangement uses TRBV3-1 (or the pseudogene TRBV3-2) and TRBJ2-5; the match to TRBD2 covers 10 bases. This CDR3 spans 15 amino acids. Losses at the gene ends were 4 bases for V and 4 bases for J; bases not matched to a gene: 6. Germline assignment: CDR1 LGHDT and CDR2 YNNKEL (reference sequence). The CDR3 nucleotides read TGTGCCAGCAGCCTCAGCGGGGGGGCCACAGAGACCCAGTACTTC. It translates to CASSLSGGATETQYF.

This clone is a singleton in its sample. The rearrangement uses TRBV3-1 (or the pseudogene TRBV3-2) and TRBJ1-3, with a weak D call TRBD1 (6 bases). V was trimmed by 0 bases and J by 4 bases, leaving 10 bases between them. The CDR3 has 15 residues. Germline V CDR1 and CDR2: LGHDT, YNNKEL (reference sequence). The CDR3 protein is CASSQDTQGGNTIYF. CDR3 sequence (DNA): TGTGCCAGCAGCCAAGATACACAGGGAGGAAACACCATATATTTT.

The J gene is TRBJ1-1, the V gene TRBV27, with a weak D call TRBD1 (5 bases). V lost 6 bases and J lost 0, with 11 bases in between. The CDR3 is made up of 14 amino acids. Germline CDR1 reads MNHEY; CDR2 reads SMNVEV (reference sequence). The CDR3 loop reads CASRIDRLNTEAFF. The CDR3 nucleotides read TGTGCCAGCAGGATCGACAGACTGAACACTGAAGCTTTCTTT.

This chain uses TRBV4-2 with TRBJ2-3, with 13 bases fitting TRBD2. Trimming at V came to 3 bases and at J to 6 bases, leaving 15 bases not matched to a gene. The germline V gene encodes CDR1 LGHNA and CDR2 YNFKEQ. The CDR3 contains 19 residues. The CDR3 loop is CASSQRALAGGNQGDTQYF. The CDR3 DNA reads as TGTGCCAGCAGCCAGAGGGCACTAGCGGGGGGGAACCAAGGGGATACGCAGTATTTT.

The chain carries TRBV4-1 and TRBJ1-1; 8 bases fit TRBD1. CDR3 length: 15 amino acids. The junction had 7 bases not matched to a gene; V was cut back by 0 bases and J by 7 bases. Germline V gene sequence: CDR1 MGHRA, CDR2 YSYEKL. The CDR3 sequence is CASSQEDRVVGEAFF. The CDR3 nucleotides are TGCGCCAGCAGCCAAGAGGACAGGGTAGTTGGTGAAGCTTTCTTT.

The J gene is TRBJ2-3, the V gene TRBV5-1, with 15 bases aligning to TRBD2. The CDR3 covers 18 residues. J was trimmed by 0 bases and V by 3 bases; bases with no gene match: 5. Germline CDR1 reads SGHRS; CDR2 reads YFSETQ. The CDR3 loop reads CASSYGLAGGFSTDTQYF. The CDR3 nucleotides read TGCGCCAGCAGCTACGGACTAGCGGGGGGGTTTAGCACAGATACGCAGTATTTT.

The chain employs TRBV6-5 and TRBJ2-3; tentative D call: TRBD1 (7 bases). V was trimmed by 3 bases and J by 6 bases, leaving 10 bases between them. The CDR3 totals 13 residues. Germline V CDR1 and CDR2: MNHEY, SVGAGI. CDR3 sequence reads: CASSYSGGDTQYF. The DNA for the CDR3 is TGTGCCAGCAGTTATTCAGGGGGGGATACGCAGTATTTT.

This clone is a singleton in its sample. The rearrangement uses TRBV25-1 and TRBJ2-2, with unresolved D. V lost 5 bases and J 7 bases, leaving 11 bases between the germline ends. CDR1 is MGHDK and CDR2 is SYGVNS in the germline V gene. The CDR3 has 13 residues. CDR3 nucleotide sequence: TGTGCCAGCAGTCCGAATCCCGGCGGGGAGCTGTTTTTT. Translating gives CASSPNPGGELFF.

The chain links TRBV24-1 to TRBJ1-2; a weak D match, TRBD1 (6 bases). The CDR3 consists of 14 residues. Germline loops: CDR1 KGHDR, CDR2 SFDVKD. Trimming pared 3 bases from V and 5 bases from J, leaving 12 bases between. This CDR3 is CATSDSWTEYGYTF. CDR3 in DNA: TGTGCCACCAGTGATAGTTGGACAGAATATGGCTACACCTTC.

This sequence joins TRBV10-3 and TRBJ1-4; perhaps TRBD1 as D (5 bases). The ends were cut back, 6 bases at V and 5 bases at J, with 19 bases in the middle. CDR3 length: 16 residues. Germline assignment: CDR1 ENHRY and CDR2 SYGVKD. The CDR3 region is CAISDGHPVPNEKLFF. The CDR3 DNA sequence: TGTGCCATCAGCGATGGACATCCCGTGCCGAATGAAAAACTGTTTTTT.